This record covers a single T cell receptor beta chain. Antigen: not known. TCRdb reprocessed the 5' RACE reads via MiXCR and lists one record per CDR3 protein. The profile shows 55,000 to 65,000 distinct CDR3 sequences, around 10% of them singletons. These data are taken from a study of early T cells in non-severe SARS-CoV-2 infection. Looking at the study overall: Whole-blood bulk RNA, unsorted, was sequenced, and chains were unpaired.

V shed 9 bases and J shed 2 bases, with 7 bases lying between them. The CDR3 totals 12 residues. Germline CDR1 is KGHDR and CDR2 is SFDVKD. Study results and caveats: In VDJdb matching, anti-spike CD8 responses were favored while private and CD4 specificities went missing.

The sample comprised whole blood. V and J are TRBV24-1 and TRBJ1-5; no reliable D call. This clonotype was obtained from an adult who was a healthcare worker with PCR-confirmed SARS-CoV-2 infection or an uninfected control (not recorded which). The CDR3 bases are TGTGCCACCTCCTATGGCAATCAGCCCCAGCATTTT. Protein: CATSYGNQPQHF.